What follows is one T cell receptor (beta chain) and its context. As yet, its antigen is unknown. The sample belongs to a study of T cell repertoires in cytomegalovirus infection. The wider study: It can be stated that public TCR beta signatures indicated CMV infection as well as a matching HLA type. Findings of the study overall: The response measured ex vivo was dominated by TCR beta clonotypes (HLA-C-restricted and CMV-specific).

The CDR3 runs 17 residues. The germline V gene has CDR1 SGHAT and CDR2 FQNNGV. V trimming: 3 bases; J trimming: 8 bases; junction bases outside the gene matches: 18. TCRdb processed the reads anew with MiXCR; each CDR3 protein has one entry. This table has 750,000 to 900,000 distinct CDR3 sequences, approximately 32% appearing once. The sample was cultured CD8+ T cells from PBMCs, taken from culture after CMV antigen stimulation. The genes are TRBV11-2 and TRBJ1-2; 7 positions agree with TRBD1. The clonotype comes from a human donor in good health (CMV status not recorded). Some clones in this sample may be carry-over from other donors' samples. CDR3 sequence (DNA): TGTGCCAGCAGCTTTTCGGGACAGAGCCCTCTAGTTCGGGGCTACACCTTC. As protein: CASSFSGQSPLVRGYTF.